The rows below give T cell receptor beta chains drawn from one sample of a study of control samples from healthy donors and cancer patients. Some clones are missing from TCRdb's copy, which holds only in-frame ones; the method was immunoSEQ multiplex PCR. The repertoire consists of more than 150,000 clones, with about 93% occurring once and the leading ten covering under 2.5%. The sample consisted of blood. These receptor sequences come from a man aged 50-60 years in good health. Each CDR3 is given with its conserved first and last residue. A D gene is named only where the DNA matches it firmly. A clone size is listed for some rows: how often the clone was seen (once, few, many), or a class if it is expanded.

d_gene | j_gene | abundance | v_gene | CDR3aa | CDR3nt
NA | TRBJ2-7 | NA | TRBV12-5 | CASGYSAYEQYF | TGTGCTAGTGGCTACAGTGCCTACGAGCAGTACTTC
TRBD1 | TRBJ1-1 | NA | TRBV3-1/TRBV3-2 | CASSRQGLGTEAFF | TGTGCCAGCAGCCGACAGGGGCTGGGCACTGAAGCTTTCTTT
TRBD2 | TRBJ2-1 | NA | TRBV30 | CAWRLGVAGNYNEQFF | TGTGCCTGGAGACTCGGAGTAGCGGGTAACTACAATGAGCAGTTCTTC
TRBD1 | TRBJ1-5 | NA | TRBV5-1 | CASSLGTGGNEPQHF | TGCGCCAGCAGCTTGGGGACAGGGGGTAATGAGCCCCAGCATTTT
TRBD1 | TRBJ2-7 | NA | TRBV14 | CASSLTGGEGYEQYF | TGTGCCAGCAGCCTAACAGGGGGCGAGGGCTACGAGCAGTACTTC
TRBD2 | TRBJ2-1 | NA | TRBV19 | CASSMIPSGRVRGGTYNEQFF | TGTGCCAGTAGTATGATCCCTAGCGGGAGGGTTAGAGGTGGGACCTACAATGAGCAGTTCTTC
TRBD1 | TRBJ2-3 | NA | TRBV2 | CASSIQGVGTDTQYF | TGTGCCAGCAGTATCCAGGGGGTGGGAACAGATACGCAGTATTTT
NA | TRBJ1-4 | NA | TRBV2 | CASRWGSTNEKLFF | TGTGCCAGCAGGTGGGGATCAACTAATGAAAAACTGTTTTTT
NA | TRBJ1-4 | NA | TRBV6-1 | CASSETGFLEKLFF | TGTGCCAGCAGTGAAACAGGGTTCTTGGAAAAACTGTTTTTT
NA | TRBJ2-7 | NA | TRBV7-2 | CASRRDGYEQYF | TGTGCCAGCAGAAGAGATGGCTACGAGCAGTACTTC
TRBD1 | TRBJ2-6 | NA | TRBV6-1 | CASSGPTGDKTGANVLTF | TGTGCCAGCAGTGGACCTACAGGGGATAAAACAGGGGCCAACGTCCTGACTTTC
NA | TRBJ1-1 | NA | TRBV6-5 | CASKSGTNKNPEAFF | TGTGCCAGCAAGTCAGGGACCAACAAGAACCCTGAAGCTTTCTTT
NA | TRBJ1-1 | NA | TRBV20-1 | CSASNRGKGTEAFF | TGCAGTGCTAGTAATAGGGGGAAGGGCACTGAAGCTTTCTTT
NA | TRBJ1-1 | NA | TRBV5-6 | CASSLEGPHFGAFF | TGTGCCAGCAGCTTGGAGGGACCGCACTTCGGAGCTTTCTTT
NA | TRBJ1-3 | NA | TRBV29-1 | CSVWTARYPYF | TGCAGCGTTTGGACTGCGCGATATCCATATTTT
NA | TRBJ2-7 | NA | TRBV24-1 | CATSDTGKQYF | TGTGCCACCAGTGACACAGGGAAGCAGTACTTC
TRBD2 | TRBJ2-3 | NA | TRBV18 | CASSLTGLAGADTQYF | TGTGCCAGCTCACTGACTGGACTAGCGGGAGCAGATACGCAGTATTTT
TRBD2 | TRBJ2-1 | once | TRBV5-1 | CASSLMTSGYNEQFF | TGCGCCAGCAGCCTAATGACTAGCGGATACAATGAGCAGTTCTTC
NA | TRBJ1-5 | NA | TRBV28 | CASSFTDYSNQPQHF | TGTGCCAGCAGTTTTACAGACTATAGCAATCAGCCCCAGCATTTT
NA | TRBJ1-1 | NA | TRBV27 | CASKDSMNTEAFF | TGTGCCAGTAAAGACAGCATGAACACTGAAGCTTTCTTT
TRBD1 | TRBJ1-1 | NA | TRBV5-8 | CASSLEVGTGVTEAFF | TGTGCCAGCAGCTTGGAAGTGGGCACAGGGGTTACTGAAGCTTTCTTT
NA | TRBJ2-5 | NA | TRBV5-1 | CASSFRTTGETQYF | TGCGCCAGCAGCTTCAGGACCACGGGGGAGACCCAGTACTTC
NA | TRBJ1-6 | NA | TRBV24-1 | CATPGDSPLHF | TGTGCCACCCCGGGGGATTCACCCCTCCACTTT
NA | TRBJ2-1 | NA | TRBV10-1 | CASSPGGQSWDEQFF | TGCGCCAGCAGCCCTGGGGGGCAGTCGTGGGATGAGCAGTTCTTC
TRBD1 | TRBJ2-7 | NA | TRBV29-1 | CSLGPGQDNYEQYF | TGCAGTCTTGGACCGGGACAGGACAACTACGAGCAGTACTTC
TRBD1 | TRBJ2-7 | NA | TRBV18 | CASSPLRDRADEQYF | TGTGCCAGCTCACCACTCCGGGACAGGGCAGACGAGCAGTACTTC
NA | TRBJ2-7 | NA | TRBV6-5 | CASKGDISYEQYF | TGTGCCAGCAAAGGGGACATATCCTACGAGCAGTACTTC
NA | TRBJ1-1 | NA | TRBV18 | CASSPRKPLVAFF | TGTGCCAGCTCACCACGGAAGCCCCTGGTCGCTTTCTTT
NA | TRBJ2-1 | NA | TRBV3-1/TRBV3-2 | CASSHLIEQFF | TGTGCCAGCAGCCATCTAATTGAGCAGTTCTTC
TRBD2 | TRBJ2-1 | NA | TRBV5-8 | CATPPGLAGYNEQFF | TGTGCCACCCCCCCGGGACTAGCGGGATACAATGAGCAGTTCTTC
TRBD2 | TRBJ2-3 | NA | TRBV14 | CASSQDSGRSTDTQYF | TGTGCCAGCAGCCAAGATAGCGGGAGGAGCACAGATACGCAGTATTTT
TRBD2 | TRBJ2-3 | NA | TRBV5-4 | CASSLRASGITDTQYF | TGTGCCAGCAGCTTGAGGGCTAGCGGGATCACAGATACGCAGTATTTT
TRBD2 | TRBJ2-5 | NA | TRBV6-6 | CASSSRVAGQETQYF | TGTGCCAGCAGTTCCCGTGTAGCGGGGCAAGAGACCCAGTACTTC
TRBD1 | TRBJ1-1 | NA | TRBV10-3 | CAISGDREGSTEAFF | TGTGCCATCAGTGGGGACAGGGAGGGGAGCACTGAAGCTTTCTTT
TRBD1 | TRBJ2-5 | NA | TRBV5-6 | CASSRTGGETQYF | TGTGCCAGCAGCCGGACAGGCGGGGAGACCCAGTACTTC